A single sample is the source of the 9 T cell receptor beta chains below, sequenced in a study of patients and donors after allogeneic stem cell transplantation. MiXCR, applied by TCRdb to the RT-PCR reads, yields one record per CDR3 protein. The sample carries about 74,000 distinct CDR3 sequences, approximately 26% recorded once. Sequencing used blood, either unsorted or a sorted T cell fraction (not recorded which). These receptors all stem from a human donor who was either an allogeneic HSCT recipient or a stem cell or donor lymphocyte infusion donor (not recorded which). It is not recorded whose cells these are; they may come from a transplant donor.

The J gene is TRBJ1-5, the V gene TRBV27; D remains ambiguous. Trimming stripped 3 bases from V and 7 bases from J, with 13 bases between. The CDR3 length is 14 residues. CDR1 and CDR2 (germline): MNHEY, SMNVEV (reference sequence). The CDR3 DNA sequence: TGTGCCAGCAGTTTCTCCGGGTTGAGGCAGCCCCAGCATTTT. This sequence encodes CASSFSGLRQPQHF.

The chain couples TRBV15 to TRBJ2-3; TRBD2 matches 10 bases. Germline CDR1 and CDR2: LNHNV and YYDKDF (reference sequence). Trimming at V came to 5 bases and at J to 6 bases, leaving 14 bases not matched to a gene. The CDR3 totals 17 residues. CDR3 residues: CATSPQRSGRAGDTQYF. For the CDR3, the DNA is TGTGCCACCAGCCCACAGAGGAGCGGGAGGGCCGGGGATACGCAGTATTTT.

The rearrangement uses TRBV12-3 or TRBV12-4 and TRBJ2-3; 7 bases are shared with TRBD2. V shed 7 bases and J 5 bases; nucleotides not matched to a gene: 12. CDR3 length equals 15 residues. The CDR3 region is CASNHRTRSGDTQYF. CDR3 nucleotides: TGTGCCAGCAACCATCGGACTAGGAGCGGAGATACGCAGTATTTT.

V and J are TRBV5-5 and TRBJ1-4, with 7 nucleotides matching TRBD1. The CDR3 has 14 residues. J gave up 8 bases and V 0 bases, and 4 bases lay outside the gene matches. The germline gives CDR1 SGHKS, CDR2 YYEKEE (reference sequence). The CDR3 protein is CASSLGQGSEKLFF. The CDR3 DNA reads TGTGCCAGCAGCTTGGGACAGGGAAGCGAAAAACTGTTTTTT.

V is TRBV25-1 and J is TRBJ2-6; D possibly corresponds to TRBD2 (6 bases). CDR3 length equals 15 residues. Germline CDR1 is MGHDK and CDR2 is SYGVNS. Trimming took 10 bases from V and 1 from J, leaving 14 bases between them. CDR3 nucleotide sequence: TGTGCCACCGGGACTGCGGGATCTGGGGCCAACGTCCTGACTTTC. Its translation: CATGTAGSGANVLTF.

V and J are TRBV5-6 and TRBJ2-3; D is unclear. Trimming stripped 3 bases from V and 6 bases from J, with 11 bases between. From germline, CDR1 is SGHDT and CDR2 YYEEEE. The CDR3 is 13 amino acids. DNA of the CDR3: TGTGCCAGCAGCTCGAACCTAAGGGATACGCAGTATTTT. Translating gives CASSSNLRDTQYF. Combining the CDR3 with reference TRBV5-6 and TRBJ2-3 gives the whole variable domain DAGVTQSPTHLIKTRGQQVTLRCSPKSGHDTVSWYQQALGQGPQFIFQYYEEEERQRGNFPDRFSGHQFPNYSSELNVNALLLGDSALYLCASSSNLRDTQYFGPGTRLTVL.

The V call is TRBV29-1, the J call TRBJ2-3; perhaps D is TRBD1 or TRBD2 (5 bases each). V lost 4 bases to trimming and J lost 1 base, with 9 bases between them. Germline V lookup: CDR1 SQVTM, CDR2 ANQGSEA. The CDR3 runs to 13 residues. Here the CDR3 DNA reads TGCAGCGTTGGGCAGGGACGCACAGATACGCAGTATTTT. It yields the protein CSVGQGRTDTQYF.

This chain uses TRBV12-3 or TRBV12-4 with TRBJ2-4; 8 nucleotides match TRBD2. The CDR3 runs to 15 residues. Trimming removed 4 bases from V and 11 bases from J; junction bases left unmatched: 13. The CDR3: CASSSWTSSDTFQYF. The CDR3 DNA reads TGTGCCAGCAGTTCCTGGACTAGCTCAGACACATTTCAGTACTTC.

This clonotype was picked up a small number of times. V usage is TRBV12-3 or TRBV12-4 and J usage is TRBJ2-1, with 7 bases identical to TRBD1. CDR3 length: 14 amino acids. V shed 8 bases and J 0 bases; nucleotides not matched to a gene: 4. The CDR3 bases are TGTGCCAGCGGGAGACAGGGCTCCTACAATGAGCAGTTCTTC. This codes for CASGRQGSYNEQFF.